The rows below give T cell receptor beta chains drawn from one sample of a study of Graves' ophthalmopathy and Graves' hyperthyroidism. TCRdb fed the multiplex PCR reads into MiXCR, producing one record per CDR3 protein. The sample has over a million distinct CDR3 sequences, about 35% seen once; the top ten hold around 10%. Sequenced input: peripheral blood or thyroid tissue (not recorded which). The receptors shown here come from an adult man with Graves' hyperthyroidism. Both conserved end residues are part of each CDR3. A D gene is named only where the DNA matches it firmly. Not every row has a clone size; where given, it reads once, few, many or a size class.

j_gene	d_gene	abundance	v_gene	CDR3aa	CDR3nt
TRBJ2-7	TRBD2	few	TRBV20-1	CSAMSMLAGGGTYEQYF	TGCAGTGCTATGAGCATGCTAGCGGGAGGGGGGACCTACGAGCAGTACTTC
TRBJ2-7	.	many	TRBV4-3	CASSQDDARVYEQYF	TGCGCCAGCAGCCAAGATGACGCAAGAGTCTACGAGCAGTACTTC
TRBJ2-5	.	.	TRBV5-6	CASSLKSPQEAQYF	TGTGCCAGCAGCTTGAAATCCCCCCAAGAGGCCCAGTACTTC
TRBJ1-1	.	.	TRBV19	CTSSDSLNTEAFF	TGTACCAGTAGCGACAGTTTGAACACTGAAGCTTTCTTT
TRBJ1-5	.	many	TRBV2	CASVGDRYDQPQHF	TGTGCCAGCGTCGGGGATAGGTACGATCAGCCCCAGCATTTT
TRBJ2-7	TRBD2	.	TRBV25-1	CASSYPQGGGSSLHRYEQYF	TGTGCCAGCAGTTATCCTCAGGGTGGCGGGAGTAGTTTACACCGTTACGAGCAGTACTTC
TRBJ1-5	.	.	TRBV7-9	CASSLMGPWGNQPQHF	TGTGCCAGCAGCTTAATGGGACCCTGGGGCAATCAGCCCCAGCATTTT
TRBJ2-6	.	few	TRBV27	CASSLFQAGANVLTF	TGTGCCAGCAGTTTATTCCAGGCTGGGGCCAACGTCCTGACTTTC
TRBJ1-2	.	few	TRBV4-3	CASSQDWDSFYGYTF	TGCGCCAGCAGCCAAGATTGGGACTCCTTCTATGGCTACACCTTC
TRBJ1-4	.	.	TRBV7-9	CASSGRLATNEKLFF	TGTGCCAGCAGCGGCCGGCTTGCAACTAATGAAAAACTGTTTTTT
TRBJ1-4	.	few	TRBV5-6	CASSLLTGDREKLFF	TGTGCCAGCAGCCTGTTGACAGGCGATAGGGAAAAACTGTTTTTT
TRBJ2-7	.	many	TRBV7-2	CASTNPVNSYEQYF	TGTGCCAGCACCAACCCCGTAAACTCCTACGAGCAGTACTTC
TRBJ1-5	TRBD1	.	TRBV29-1	CSPGQGHQPQHF	TGCAGCCCGGGACAGGGGCATCAGCCCCAGCATTTT
TRBJ1-1	TRBD1	.	TRBV10-3	CASGPGTVGTEAFF	TGTGCCAGCGGGCCCGGGACAGTGGGAACTGAAGCTTTCTTT
TRBJ2-7	.	few	TRBV6-5	CASSPPGRAYEQYF	TGTGCCAGCAGTCCCCCGGGACGGGCCTACGAGCAGTACTTC
TRBJ1-1	.	.	TRBV7-2	CASSPSRRGTDTEAFF	TGTGCCAGCAGCCCCTCGCGACGGGGCACGGACACTGAAGCTTTCTTT
TRBJ2-7	.	many	TRBV10-3	CAISETETSPLYF	TGTGCCATCAGTGAGACAGAGACAAGCCCACTGTACTTC
TRBJ1-5	.	.	TRBV11-2	CASSEGRSQPQHF	TGTGCCAGCAGCGAGGGGAGATCTCAGCCCCAGCATTTT
TRBJ1-2	TRBD1	.	TRBV6-1	CASSEVRGLLDGYTF	TGTGCCAGCAGTGAAGTTAGGGGGCTTCTGGATGGCTACACCTTC
TRBJ1-5	.	.	TRBV29-1	CSVAVGDQPQHF	TGCAGCGTTGCGGTGGGGGATCAGCCCCAGCATTTT
TRBJ1-4	TRBD1	.	TRBV4-1	CASSQPRQGAQEKLFF	TGCGCCAGCAGCCAACCGAGACAGGGGGCGCAGGAAAAACTGTTTTTT
TRBJ2-7	.	few	TRBV7-2	CASSLEPSRGSADEQYF	TGTGCCAGCAGCTTAGAACCTAGCCGAGGAAGTGCGGACGAGCAGTACTTC
TRBJ2-6	.	.	TRBV27	CASTSALSGANVLTF	TGTGCCAGCACCTCGGCCCTCTCTGGGGCCAACGTCCTGACTTTC
TRBJ2-6	.	.	TRBV7-2	CASRSRQGANVLTF	TGTGCCAGCAGATCGAGACAGGGGGCCAACGTCCTGACTTTC
TRBJ2-5	.	few	TRBV6-6	CASSSQVAQETQYF	TGTGCCAGCAGTTCCCAGGTGGCCCAAGAGACCCAGTACTTC
TRBJ2-3	.	few	TRBV4-3	CASSHNVRLDGDTQYF	TGCGCCAGCAGCCATAATGTTAGGCTCGATGGAGATACGCAGTATTTT
TRBJ1-6	.	.	TRBV29-1	CSVESSRGGSPLHF	TGCAGCGTAGAATCGTCCAGGGGTGGCTCACCCCTCCACTTT
TRBJ1-1	.	many	TRBV7-8	CASSVQKSEAFF	TGTGCCAGCAGCGTCCAAAAAAGTGAAGCTTTCTTT
TRBJ1-1	.	few	TRBV5-5	CASSLAYSDWNTEAFF	TGTGCCAGCAGCTTGGCCTATAGCGATTGGAACACTGAAGCTTTCTTT
TRBJ2-7	TRBD1	few	TRBV10-3	CAISGVDRGNYEQYF	TGTGCCATCAGTGGGGTGGACAGGGGTAACTACGAGCAGTACTTC
TRBJ2-7	TRBD2	.	TRBV7-2	CASSLVAGGPSYEQYF	TGTGCCAGCAGCTTAGTGGCGGGAGGGCCTTCCTACGAGCAGTACTTC
TRBJ2-7	.	.	TRBV5-5	CASTGTWGEASYEQYF	TGTGCCAGCACCGGAACATGGGGAGAAGCATCCTACGAGCAGTACTTC
TRBJ1-5	.	.	TRBV20-1	CSEGQGINQPQHF	TGCAGTGAAGGTCAGGGGATAAATCAGCCCCAGCATTTT
TRBJ2-5	TRBD1	few	TRBV2	CASSRDRHQETQYF	TGTGCCAGCAGTAGGGACAGACACCAAGAGACCCAGTACTTC
TRBJ1-1	.	many	TRBV15	CATSKSTQGRSRLDTEAFF	TGTGCCACCAGCAAGAGTACACAGGGTCGTAGTAGGCTGGACACTGAAGCTTTCTTT
TRBJ2-6	.	.	TRBV15	CATSRDSVAGANVLTF	TGTGCCACCAGCAGAGATAGTGTCGCTGGGGCCAACGTCCTGACTTTC
TRBJ1-6	.	.	TRBV6-5	CASSYSRQQLSYNSPLHF	TGTGCCAGCAGTTACTCTAGACAGCAACTATCCTATAATTCACCCCTCCACTTT
TRBJ1-1	.	many	TRBV7-7	CASSLEQGAEAFF	TGTGCCAGCAGCTTGGAACAGGGTGCTGAAGCTTTCTTT
TRBJ1-1	.	.	TRBV12-3/TRBV12-4	CASKGEFGNTEAFF	TGTGCCAGCAAAGGGGAGTTTGGAAACACTGAAGCTTTCTTT
TRBJ2-1	.	few	TRBV19	CASSTLAEQFF	TGTGCCAGTAGCACCTTAGCCGAGCAGTTCTTC
TRBJ1-2	TRBD1	.	TRBV9	CASSVETGGGYTF	TGTGCCAGCAGCGTAGAGACAGGGGGAGGCTACACCTTC
TRBJ1-4	.	many	TRBV7-2	CASSLAGHGPNEKLFF	TGTGCCAGCAGCTTAGCCGGACATGGGCCTAATGAAAAACTGTTTTTT
TRBJ1-5	.	.	TRBV9	CASSVAGGETQHF	TGTGCCAGCAGCGTAGCTGGGGGGGAGACCCAGCATTTT
TRBJ2-6	.	.	TRBV10-3	CAISYWLRRTTGANVLTF	TGTGCCATCAGTTACTGGCTCCGCCGAACGACCGGGGCCAACGTCCTGACTTTC
TRBJ1-1	TRBD1	.	TRBV25-1	CASTQGTGGANTEAFF	TGTGCCAGCACCCAAGGGACAGGGGGCGCGAACACTGAAGCTTTCTTT
TRBJ1-3	TRBD1	few	TRBV29-1	CSVSLRTGGKSGNTIYF	TGCAGCGTCTCTCTACGGACAGGGGGCAAGTCTGGAAACACCATATATTTT
TRBJ1-4	TRBD1	many	TRBV7-9	CASRSPGGTNEKLFF	TGTGCCAGCAGGTCTCCAGGGGGCACTAATGAAAAACTGTTTTTT
TRBJ1-4	TRBD1	many	TRBV10-3	CAISPGQGGEKLFF	TGTGCCATCAGCCCGGGACAGGGAGGGGAAAAACTGTTTTTT
TRBJ2-5	TRBD1	few	TRBV5-4	CASGWSGQAKETQYF	TGTGCCAGCGGCTGGTCGGGACAGGCCAAAGAGACCCAGTACTTC
TRBJ1-2	.	many	TRBV20-1	CSARDLRQDYGYTF	TGCAGTGCTAGAGATCTACGGCAGGACTATGGCTACACCTTC
TRBJ1-6	.	many	TRBV5-6	CASSIVGGYPNSPLHF	TGTGCCAGCAGTATCGTCGGCGGATACCCAAATTCACCCCTCCACTTT
TRBJ2-7	.	.	TRBV7-9	CARDLTGSYEQYF	TGTGCTAGAGATCTAACGGGTTCCTACGAGCAGTACTTC
TRBJ2-5	TRBD2	.	TRBV20-1	CSAGTSGGLVQETQYF	TGCAGTGCTGGGACTAGCGGGGGACTGGTTCAAGAGACCCAGTACTTC
TRBJ1-5	TRBD1	many	TRBV29-1	CSVAGQPNQPQHF	TGCAGCGTTGCGGGACAGCCAAATCAGCCCCAGCATTTT
TRBJ1-3	.	few	TRBV12-3/TRBV12-4	CASSYNRERTQRNTIYF	TGTGCCAGCAGTTATAATAGGGAGAGGACGCAGAGAAACACCATATATTTT
TRBJ2-7	TRBD2	.	TRBV7-9	CASSLARTSGNEQYF	TGCGCCAGCAGCTTGGCTCGGACTAGCGGGAACGAGCAGTACTTC
TRBJ2-5	.	.	TRBV11-2	CAWSVLGDQETQYF	TGTGCCTGGAGTGTACTGGGAGACCAAGAGACCCAGTACTTC
TRBJ1-2	TRBD1	few	TRBV28	CASSPSADRGFFYGYTF	TGTGCCAGCAGTCCCTCGGCGGACAGGGGGTTTTTCTATGGCTACACCTTC
TRBJ2-2	TRBD1	few	TRBV2	CASMKVDRAPPLFF	TGTGCCAGCATGAAGGTGGACAGGGCTCCACCGCTGTTTTTT
TRBJ2-5	TRBD1	.	TRBV7-2	CASSTGQESRYF	TGTGCCAGCAGCACCGGACAGGAGAGCCGCTACTTC